The clone carrying this T cell receptor beta chain was counted between two and nine times. Antigen unknown. Profiled with immunoSEQ multiplex PCR; TCRdb holds only in-frame clones, not every one. The table shows tens of thousands of clones, with around 68% occurring only once. Germline-derived CDR1 and CDR2 are LNHNV and YYDKDF (reference sequence). This CDR3 is built from 17 residues. With V trimmed by 0 bases and J by 4 bases, 6 bases remained unmatched. This sample is part of a study of cytotoxic CD8 clonotypes in ibrutinib-treated CLL. The wider study: Some 24 partial and 2 complete responses; at median around 71 months, around 14 remitted, some twelve progressed. On average, fewer than 95,000 productive rearrangements and around 230,000 productive templates per sample. Study findings and constraints: Clonality went up at the time of ibrutinib response, stayed stable in sustained remission, and later dropped back toward its baseline level at progression. The public clonotypes identified were infrequent and showed contraction or stability on treatment.

The material sequenced was PBMCs, taken after 12 months of ibrutinib treatment. This TCR was sampled from a human donor with chronic lymphocytic leukemia. The chain carries TRBV15 and TRBJ2-2; TRBD2 agrees at 9 bases. The CDR3 DNA reads as TGTGCCACCAGCAGAGATGGGCCTAGCGGGGCCACCGGGGAGCTGTTTTTT. It encodes CATSRDGPSGATGELFF. Using reference TRBV15 and TRBJ2-2 for the parts outside the CDR3, the full variable domain is DAMVIQNPRYQVTQFGKPVTLSCSQTLNHNVMYWYQQKSSQAPKLLFHYYDKDFNNEADTPDNFQSRRPNTSFCFLDIRSPGLGDTAMYLCATSRDGPSGATGELFFGEGSRLTVL.